This entry is about one TCR beta chain. The sample is drawn from a study of blood T cell repertoires in COVID-19. Overall study context: From the United States, Italy and Spain came samples of acute and convalescent COVID-19. PBMCs, B-cell-depleted T cells, or T cells were the source of the cDNA or gDNA that made up the material.

Source study methods: Amplification with reference gene primers provided the estimates of nucleated cell counts. TCRdb's copy holds only in-frame clones and misses some; the assay was immunoSEQ multiplex PCR. That table supplies the V and J calls and clone size; D and trimming were determined from the DNA. The top ten clones hold 6.3% of a sample with approximately 230,000 clones, 70% to 90% of them seen once. Germline CDR1 reads MNHEY; CDR2 reads SVGAGI. V was clipped by 4 bases and J by 1 base, with 10 bases between them. CDR3 size: 14 residues. This receptor was identified in a young woman with COVID-19, enrolled during active disease. Sequenced material: peripheral blood. The J gene is TRBJ1-1, the V gene TRBV6-5, with D hard to call. CDR3 DNA: TGTGCCAGCAGTTTATTCGCGCAGAACACTGAAGCTTTCTTT. The encoded protein is CASSLFAQNTEAFF.